These 2 T cell receptor beta chains share one sample of origin, sequenced in a study of identical twins. TCRdb ran MiXCR on the 5' RACE reads and lists one entry per CDR3 protein. The data contain around 490,000 distinct CDR3 sequences, around 24% of them singletons. The same specimen was also included in a second study, on yellow fever vaccine responses in identical twins.

The specimen was CD4+ T cells sorted from blood. The origin of the receptors is a woman younger than 30 in good health.

V and J are TRBV5-1 and TRBJ2-3; D possibly corresponds to TRBD2 (5 bases). CDR1 and CDR2 (germline): SGHRS, YFSETQ. This CDR3 has 15 residues. V gave up 3 bases and J gave up 4 bases, with 15 bases separating them. CDR3 nucleotides: TGCGCCAGCAGCTCGGGGATCCGGGATGCAGATACGCAGTATTTT. It is translated as CASSSGIRDADTQYF.

This clonotype was found a few times. The CDR3 nucleotides are TGCGCCAGCAGCGGGCGGGAACAGGGGTGGGCTGAAGCTTTCTTT. Protein: CASSGREQGWAEAFF. The genes are TRBV4-1 and TRBJ1-1; 7 bases line up with TRBD1. The CDR3 is 15 amino acids. V gave up 5 bases and J gave up 6 bases; unmatched junction bases: 12. Germline CDR1 reads MGHRA; CDR2 reads YSYEKL.